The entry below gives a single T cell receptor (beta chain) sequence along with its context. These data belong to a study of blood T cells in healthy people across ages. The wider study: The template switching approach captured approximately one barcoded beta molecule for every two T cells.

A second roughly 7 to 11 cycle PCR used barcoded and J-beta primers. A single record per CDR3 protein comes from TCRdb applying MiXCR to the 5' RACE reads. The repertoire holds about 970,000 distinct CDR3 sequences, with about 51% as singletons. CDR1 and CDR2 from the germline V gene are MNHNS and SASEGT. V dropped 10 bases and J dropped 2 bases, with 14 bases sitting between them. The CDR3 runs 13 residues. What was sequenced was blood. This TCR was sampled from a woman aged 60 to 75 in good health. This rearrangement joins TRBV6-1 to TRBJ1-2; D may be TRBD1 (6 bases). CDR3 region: CATAGTKNYGYTF. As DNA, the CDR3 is TGTGCCACCGCCGGGACAAAAAACTATGGCTACACCTTC.